This T cell receptor beta chain was recovered during a study of vaccination effects on CD4 cells after COVID-19 (dated by TCRdb to the early 2020s). Turning to the overall study: To identify antigen-specific CD4+ T cell clonotypes by their expansion, the ViraFEST assay first stimulated PBMC with viral peptide pools and then applied TCR sequencing. Each participant received two doses of an mRNA SARS-CoV-2 vaccine, either BNT162b2 or mRNA-1273. Fewer than 2.5 million PBMC per well were cultured in IMDM with roughly 5% human AB serum, around 10 IU/ml IL-2 and gentamicin, plus 10 ug/ml peptides. SARS-CoV-2 spike-specific CD4+ TCR repertoires from before and after mRNA vaccination were compared in COVID-19 convalescent patients and in infection-naive vaccine recipients. The full study included over 8 COVID-19 convalescent patients and a few SARS-CoV-2-naive healthy vaccine recipients. In the study, cultures from other donors were sequenced using the Oncomine TCR Beta short-read assay on an Illumina iSeq 100.

Libraries were made using the immunoSEQ multiplex PCR assay. TCR beta CDR3 sequencing was performed on DNA from the cultured, isolated CD4+ T cells. For the original study's pipeline: Non-productive TCR sequences were discarded, and reads were trimmed to the CDR3 region, with only CDR3s of 7 or more amino acids retained. Antigen-specific clonotypes were identified with the MANAFEST web app by comparing expansion in peptide wells against reference cultures. To count as positive, a clone had to show expansion at FDR<0.05 compared with the reference and with all other wells, an odds ratio above 5, and a frequency above 0.1% in two replicate wells. A clonotype was called cross-reactive if it was significantly expanded both in SARS-CoV-2 spike wells and in at least one common cold coronavirus spike condition. Using the stringdist R package, CDR3 similarity was measured by Levenshtein distance, and unrooted trees were constructed with ape in R 3.6.1. TCRdb retrieved this table from immuneACCESS and kept in-frame rearrangements only. Not all clones are present; in checked studies, unresolved V genes account for under half, and no reason is known for the remainder. The DNA gave D and trimming, while V, J and clone size come from that table. A total of about 74,000 clones appear in this sample, 75% to 80% of them only once. The ten largest account for around 2% of the sample.

A remark on this clone: Its antigen specificity is not known. The record has no base qualities; no much larger clone is one base away.

The full study reports these points: In healthy vaccine recipients, vaccine-induced clones were almost all SARS-CoV-2 mono-reactive, with only 1 of 255 being cross-reactive with common cold coronaviruses. Limitations of the study were the small number of convalescent patients and the absence of early post-infection timepoints. Clones induced by infection and clones induced by vaccination both contracted markedly at late timepoints after vaccination, which fits with T cell responses waning over time.

After approximately eleven days of culture, CD4+ T cells were isolated with the EasySep CD4+ T cell isolation kit. None of the healthy vaccine recipients had a prior SARS-CoV-2 infection, which was confirmed by nucleocapsid antibody tests that came back negative both before and after vaccination. Half of the culture medium was replaced with fresh IL-2-containing medium on days 3 and 7. Unless noted otherwise, every peptide stimulation condition was grown in triplicate wells. Using Ficoll-Paque Plus gradient centrifugation, PBMC were separated from whole blood and then either used fresh or cryopreserved at -140C. The QIAamp micro DNA kit was used to extract genomic DNA from the cultured CD4+ T cells. V is shortened by 8 bases, J by 2 bases, and the region joining them spans 10 bases. The CDR3 starts with the cysteine, ends with the phenylalanine, and has 13 residues. Solely the CDR3 DNA is kept, with 39 bases framed from the first base. From the germline V gene, CDR1 is KGHDR and CDR2 is SFDVKD.

This TCR was sampled from a human donor who received a COVID-19 vaccine. The material was CD4+ T cells from PBMCs cultured without peptide, obtained before COVID-19 vaccination. The chain uses TRBV24-1 and TRBJ2-3, with no confident D gene call. The bases are TGTGCCACCAAAGAGAGCGCCACAGATACGCAGTATTTT. Its translation is CATKESATDTQYF.